What follows is one T cell receptor beta chain and its context. Its antigen is still unknown. Random hexamers served to reverse transcribe roughly 0.45 to 1 ug RNA. Amplification of TCR beta CDR3 used immunoSEQ multiplex PCR across 54 Vbeta and 13 Jbeta. TCRdb used MiXCR to reprocess the immunoSEQ multiplex PCR reads, holding one entry per CDR3 protein. The sample gives over 140,000 distinct CDR3 sequences, 85% to 95% of which show up once; more than 0.14% is in the top ten. This record comes from a study of CD8 T cells in Susac syndrome. Study summary: Active disease was present in six of the sequenced Susac syndrome patients, and remission in about eight. When their blood was taken, the Susac syndrome patients had either not yet had any therapy, were taking corticosteroids, or were taking intravenous immunoglobulin alone. Study-level points and caveats: Only a relatively small number of individuals were included in the TCR sequencing and HLA analysis.

The V end was cut by 4 bases, the J end by 0 bases, with 6 bases between. Germline loops: CDR1 LNHNV, CDR2 YYDKDF (reference sequence). The CDR3 runs to 13 residues. The source of this sequence is a human donor with Susac syndrome. The sequencing input was CD4+ T cells from PBMCs. The J gene is TRBJ2-5, the V gene TRBV15; D ambiguous. The CDR3: CATSKEDQETQYF. CDR3 nucleotide sequence: TGTGCCACCAGCAAAGAGGACCAAGAGACCCAGTACTTC.